The rows below give T cell receptor beta chains drawn from one sample of a study of metastatic and nonmetastatic thyroid tumors. Using MiXCR, TCRdb reanalyzed the PCR reads. The table records some 8,500 clones, 35% of them present only once. The source material was tumor tissue. These receptors originate from a female donor with papillary thyroid cancer or a benign thyroid nodule (not recorded which). Some clones in this sample may be carry-over from other donors' samples. CDR3s leave out the opening cysteine and the closing phenylalanine or tryptophan. D genes are given only for firm matches. The size field is filled for only some rows; it gives once, few, many or a size class.

v_call	d_call	cdr3_length	j_call	clone_size	cdr3_aa
TRBV28	.	12	TRBJ2-7	.	ASSPQGASYEQY
TRBV7-3	TRBD2	13	TRBJ2-3	.	ASSVAGGVADTQY
TRBV15	TRBD2	13	TRBJ2-7	medium-sized	ATSSWTSGTYEQY
TRBV5-1	.	11	TRBJ1-5	.	ASSQDNNQPQH
TRBV19	.	12	TRBJ1-4	few	ASSIAGYGEKLF
TRBV11-2	.	12	TRBJ2-3	.	ASSLDQGADTQY
TRBV6-5	TRBD2	14	TRBJ2-1	.	ASSSHSGGWDNEQF
TRBV5-1	.	16	TRBJ1-1	.	ASSLVGGEIIGNTEAF
TRBV6-1	.	11	TRBJ2-7	.	ASSPKENYEQY
TRBV25-1	.	14	TRBJ2-2	medium-sized	ASSESTGSRTGELF
TRBV27	.	13	TRBJ2-7	medium-sized	ASSLDISASYEQY
TRBV6-2/TRBV6-3	.	11	TRBJ1-1	medium-sized	ASSQTANTEAF
TRBV5-1	TRBD1	17	TRBJ2-1	.	ASSEWTGGAGRPYNEQF
TRBV6-4	TRBD2	12	TRBJ2-1	.	ASSSGLAGNEQF
TRBV5-1	TRBD1	11	TRBJ1-6	.	ASRGQGDSPLH
TRBV20-1	.	13	TRBJ2-2	once	SARGGGADTGELF
TRBV20-1	.	12	TRBJ1-2	.	SAPTGSTNYGYT
TRBV12-3/TRBV12-4	.	11	TRBJ1-2	.	ASSSWTVYGYT
TRBV20-1	TRBD2	11	TRBJ2-7	few	SARRRGGDEQY
TRBV6-1	.	14	TRBJ1-1	.	ASSSARVGRRSEAF
TRBV7-8	TRBD1	14	TRBJ1-2	.	ASSGTGGALQNGYT
TRBV7-2	.	11	TRBJ1-1	many	ASRSLSGTEAF
TRBV6-5	TRBD2	16	TRBJ2-3	medium-sized	ASSYAVAGLDGTDTQY
TRBV4-1	.	13	TRBJ2-7	.	ASSQDRRDIYEQY
TRBV20-1	.	13	TRBJ1-2	.	SARDLGGGHLGYT
TRBV19	TRBD2	10	TRBJ2-5	many	ASSQAGTSLY
TRBV12-3/TRBV12-4	.	9	TRBJ2-7	.	ASSLGLTQY
TRBV12-3/TRBV12-4	TRBD1	13	TRBJ2-3	few	ASSLVRTGGDTQY
TRBV19	.	13	TRBJ1-3	medium-sized	ASSRTGYSGNTIY
TRBV27	.	13	TRBJ2-3	medium-sized	ASSLRHLHTDTQY
TRBV3-1	.	14	TRBJ1-1	.	ASSHLLRGGDTEAF
TRBV6-1	TRBD2	13	TRBJ2-1	few	AMGLAGVGYNEQF
TRBV11-2	.	10	TRBJ1-1	.	ASGEALGGAF
TRBV20-1	.	11	TRBJ2-1	once	SARRNTYNEQF
TRBV28	.	13	TRBJ1-2	.	ASSSNGGYGYGYT
TRBV10-2	TRBD1	14	TRBJ1-5	medium-sized	ASADLQGGGNQPQH
TRBV27	TRBD2	13	TRBJ2-7	.	ASKPPTGGASEQY
TRBV6-2/TRBV6-3	TRBD2	15	TRBJ2-3	few	ASSYLRLAGNTDTQY
TRBV12-3/TRBV12-4	TRBD2	14	TRBJ2-3	medium-sized	ASSKRTSGVTDTQY
TRBV20-1	.	13	TRBJ2-3	.	SARSMGAKGDTQY
TRBV19	.	13	TRBJ2-2	.	ASSIDRELAGELF
TRBV11-1	.	14	TRBJ2-6	.	ASSLILGAGANVLT
TRBV20-1	.	12	TRBJ1-2	.	SAMRTFGNYGYT
TRBV6-1	.	13	TRBJ1-3	few	ASSPGTGPGNTIY
TRBV9	.	13	TRBJ2-3	.	ASSLTERTTDTQY
TRBV24-1	TRBD1	13	TRBJ1-5	.	ATSETGSSSQPQH
TRBV6-1	TRBD1	12	TRBJ2-7	.	ASNIQGAPYEQY
TRBV2	.	13	TRBJ2-1	few	ASSGRLGIYNEQF